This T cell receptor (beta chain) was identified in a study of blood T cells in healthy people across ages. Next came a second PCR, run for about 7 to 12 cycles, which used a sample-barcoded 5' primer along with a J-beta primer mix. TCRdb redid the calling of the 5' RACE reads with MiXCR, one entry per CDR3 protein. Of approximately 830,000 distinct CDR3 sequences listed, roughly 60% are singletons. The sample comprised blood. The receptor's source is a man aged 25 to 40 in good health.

DNA of the CDR3: TGCAGTGCTAACCGGGACGCCAAAAACATTCAGTACTTC. Amino acid sequence: CSANRDAKNIQYF. This chain links TRBV20-1 with TRBJ2-4; D might be TRBD1 or TRBD2, each matching 5 bases. Germline CDR1 and CDR2: DFQATT and SNEGSKA (reference sequence). The CDR3 is 13 residues long. V lost 4 bases, J lost 1 base, and 8 bases lay in between.